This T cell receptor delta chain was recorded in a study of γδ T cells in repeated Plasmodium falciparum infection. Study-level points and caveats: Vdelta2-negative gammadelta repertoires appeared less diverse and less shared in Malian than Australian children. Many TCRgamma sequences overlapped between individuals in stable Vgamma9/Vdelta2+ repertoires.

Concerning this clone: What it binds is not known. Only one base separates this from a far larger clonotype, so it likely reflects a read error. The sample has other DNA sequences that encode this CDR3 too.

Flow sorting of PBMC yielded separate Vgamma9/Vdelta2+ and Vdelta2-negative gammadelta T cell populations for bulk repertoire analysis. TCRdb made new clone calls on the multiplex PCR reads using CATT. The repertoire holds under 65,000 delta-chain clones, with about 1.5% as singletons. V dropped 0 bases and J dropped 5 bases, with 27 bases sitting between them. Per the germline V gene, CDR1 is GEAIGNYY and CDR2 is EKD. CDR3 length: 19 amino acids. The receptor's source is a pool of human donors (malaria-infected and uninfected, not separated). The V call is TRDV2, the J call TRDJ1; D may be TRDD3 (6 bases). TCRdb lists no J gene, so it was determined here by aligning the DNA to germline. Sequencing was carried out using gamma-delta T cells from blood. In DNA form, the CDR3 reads TGTGCCTGTGACACCGCGGGTGTACTGGGAGATACAGTAAGAGATAAACTCATCTTT. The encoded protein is CACDTAGVLGDTVRDKLIF.